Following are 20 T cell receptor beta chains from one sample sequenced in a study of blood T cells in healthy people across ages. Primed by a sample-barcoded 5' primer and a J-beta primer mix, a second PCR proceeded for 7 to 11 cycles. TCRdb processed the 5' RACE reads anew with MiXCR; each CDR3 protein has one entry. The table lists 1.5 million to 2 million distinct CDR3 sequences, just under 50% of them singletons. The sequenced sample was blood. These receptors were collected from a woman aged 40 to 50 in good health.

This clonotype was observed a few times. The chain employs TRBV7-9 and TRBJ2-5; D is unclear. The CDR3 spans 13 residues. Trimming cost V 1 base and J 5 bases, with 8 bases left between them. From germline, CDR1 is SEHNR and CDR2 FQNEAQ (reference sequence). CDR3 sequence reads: CASSLELTETQYF. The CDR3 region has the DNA TGTGCCAGCAGCTTAGAGTTGACGGAGACCCAGTACTTC.

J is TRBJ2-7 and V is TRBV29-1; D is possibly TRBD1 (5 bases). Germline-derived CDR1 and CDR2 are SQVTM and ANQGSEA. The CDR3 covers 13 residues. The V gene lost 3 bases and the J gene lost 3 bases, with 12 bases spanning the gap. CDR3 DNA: TGCAGCGTTGAGACCGGACAACTCTACGAGCAGTACTTC. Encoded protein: CSVETGQLYEQYF.

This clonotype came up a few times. This chain's CDR3 is CASSYPAGGLSDTQYF. The CDR3 bases are TGTGCCAGCAGTTACCCAGCGGGGGGGCTTTCAGATACGCAGTATTTT. The chain joins TRBV6-6 to TRBJ2-3, with 10 bases that match TRBD2. The CDR3 length is 16 residues. The V gene end was trimmed by 2 bases and the J gene end by 4 bases; junction bases not matched to a gene: 6. CDR1 and CDR2 (germline): MNHNY, SVGAGI (reference sequence).

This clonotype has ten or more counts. The CDR3 protein is CASRLLAGVQETQYF. In DNA form, the CDR3 reads TGTGCCAGCAGACTACTAGCGGGGGTCCAAGAGACCCAGTACTTC. This rearrangement joins TRBV12-3 or TRBV12-4 to TRBJ2-5; 11 nucleotides align to TRBD2. CDR3 length equals 15 residues. With 6 bases clipped from V and 1 base from J, the junction kept 4 bases outside the gene matches.

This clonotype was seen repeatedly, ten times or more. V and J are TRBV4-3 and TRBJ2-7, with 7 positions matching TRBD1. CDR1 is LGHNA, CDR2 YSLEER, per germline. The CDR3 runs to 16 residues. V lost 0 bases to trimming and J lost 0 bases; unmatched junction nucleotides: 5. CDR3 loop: CASSQEGRGSSYEQYF. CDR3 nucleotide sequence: TGCGCCAGCAGCCAAGAGGGCAGGGGGAGCTCCTACGAGCAGTACTTC.

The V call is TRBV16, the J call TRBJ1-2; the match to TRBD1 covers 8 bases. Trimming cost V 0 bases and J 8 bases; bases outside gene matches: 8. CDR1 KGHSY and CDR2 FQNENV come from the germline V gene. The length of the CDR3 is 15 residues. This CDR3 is CASSQSAQAGGGYTF. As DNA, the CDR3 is TGTGCCAGCAGCCAATCGGCCCAGGCAGGGGGCGGCTACACCTTC.

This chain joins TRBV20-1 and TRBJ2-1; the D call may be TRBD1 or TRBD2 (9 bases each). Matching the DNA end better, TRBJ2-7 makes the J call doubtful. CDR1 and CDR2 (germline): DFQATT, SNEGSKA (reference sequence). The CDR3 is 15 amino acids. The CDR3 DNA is TGCAGTACTCGACAGGGGGGCGGGGGGGCCCTTGAGCAGTACTTC. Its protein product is CSTRQGGGGALEQYF.

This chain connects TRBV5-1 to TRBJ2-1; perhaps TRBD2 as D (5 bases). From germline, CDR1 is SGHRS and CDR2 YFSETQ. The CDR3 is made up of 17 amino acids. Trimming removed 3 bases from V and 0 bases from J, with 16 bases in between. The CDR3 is CASSSAVLDISYNEQFF. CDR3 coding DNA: TGCGCCAGCAGCTCCGCGGTACTAGATATCTCCTACAATGAGCAGTTCTTC.

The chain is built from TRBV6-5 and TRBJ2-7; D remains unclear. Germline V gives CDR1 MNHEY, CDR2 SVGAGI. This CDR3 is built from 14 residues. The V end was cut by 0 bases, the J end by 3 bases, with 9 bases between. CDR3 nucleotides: TGTGCCAGCAGTTACTCGAGCGCTGGCTACGAGCAGTACTTC. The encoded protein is CASSYSSAGYEQYF.

The CDR3 reads CASSYPLNTEAFF. Written as DNA, the CDR3 is TGTGCCAGCAGTTACCCTTTGAACACTGAAGCTTTCTTT. This chain uses TRBV2 with TRBJ1-1; D is undetermined. Germline V lookup: CDR1 SNHLY, CDR2 FYNNEI. This CDR3 is built from 13 residues. Trimming took 5 bases from V and 0 from J, leaving 7 bases between them.

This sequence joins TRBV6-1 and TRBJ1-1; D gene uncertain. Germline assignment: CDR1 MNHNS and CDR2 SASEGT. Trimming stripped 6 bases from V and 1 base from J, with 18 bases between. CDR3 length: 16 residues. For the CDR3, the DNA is TGTGCCAGCAGCGAGTCCCCGGACCAGGCGAACACTGAAGCTTTCTTT. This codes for CASSESPDQANTEAFF.

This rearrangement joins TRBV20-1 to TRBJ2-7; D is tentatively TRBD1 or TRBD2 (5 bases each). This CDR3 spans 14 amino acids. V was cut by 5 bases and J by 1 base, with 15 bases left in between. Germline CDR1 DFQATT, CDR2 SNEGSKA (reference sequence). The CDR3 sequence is CSARPMGDSYEQYF. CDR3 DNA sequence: TGCAGTGCTCGACCGATGGGGGATTCCTACGAGCAGTACTTC.

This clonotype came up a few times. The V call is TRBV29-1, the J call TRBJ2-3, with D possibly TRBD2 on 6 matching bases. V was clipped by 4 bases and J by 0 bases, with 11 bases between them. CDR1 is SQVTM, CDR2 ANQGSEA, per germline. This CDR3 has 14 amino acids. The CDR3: CSVVGRGSTDTQYF. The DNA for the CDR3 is TGCAGCGTTGTGGGGCGGGGCAGCACAGATACGCAGTATTTT.

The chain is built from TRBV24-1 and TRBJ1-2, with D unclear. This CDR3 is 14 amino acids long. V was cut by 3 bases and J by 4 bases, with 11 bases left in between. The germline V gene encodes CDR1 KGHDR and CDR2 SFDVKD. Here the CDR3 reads CATSDRSPPYGYTF. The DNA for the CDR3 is TGTGCCACCAGTGATCGCAGCCCGCCCTATGGCTACACCTTC.

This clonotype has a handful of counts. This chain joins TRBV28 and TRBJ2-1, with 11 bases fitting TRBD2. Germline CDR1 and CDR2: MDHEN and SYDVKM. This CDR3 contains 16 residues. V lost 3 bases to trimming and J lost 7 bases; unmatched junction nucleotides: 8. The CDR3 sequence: CASSFPTSGGPNEQFF. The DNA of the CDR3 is TGTGCCAGCAGTTTCCCCACTAGCGGGGGCCCTAATGAGCAGTTCTTC.

This CDR3 is CSARGPAGDTQYF. CDR3 bases: TGCAGTGCTAGAGGGCCCGCTGGAGATACGCAGTATTTT. The rearrangement links TRBV20-1 to TRBJ2-3; D not resolved. Looked up from germline, CDR1 is DFQATT and CDR2 is SNEGSKA (reference sequence). The CDR3 extends over 13 amino acids. V was clipped by 1 base and J by 5 bases, with 10 bases between them.

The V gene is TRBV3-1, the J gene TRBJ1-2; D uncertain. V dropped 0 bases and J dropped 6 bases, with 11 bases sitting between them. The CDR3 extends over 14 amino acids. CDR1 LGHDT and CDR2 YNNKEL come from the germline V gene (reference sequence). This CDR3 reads CASSQEKGINGYTF. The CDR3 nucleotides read TGTGCCAGCAGCCAAGAGAAGGGAATTAATGGCTACACCTTC.

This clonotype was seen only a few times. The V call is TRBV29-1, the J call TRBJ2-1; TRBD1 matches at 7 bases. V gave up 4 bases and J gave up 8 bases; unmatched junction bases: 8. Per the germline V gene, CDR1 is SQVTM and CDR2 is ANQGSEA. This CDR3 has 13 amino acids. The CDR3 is CSVAGGSDYEQFF. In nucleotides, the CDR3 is TGCAGCGTTGCAGGGGGAAGTGACTATGAGCAGTTCTTC.

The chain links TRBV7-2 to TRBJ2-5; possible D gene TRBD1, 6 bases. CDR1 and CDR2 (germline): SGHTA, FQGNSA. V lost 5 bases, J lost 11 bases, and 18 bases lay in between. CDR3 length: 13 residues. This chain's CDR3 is CASSPRDMGEQYF. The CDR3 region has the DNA TGTGCCAGCAGCCCGAGGGACATGGGGGAGCAGTACTTC.

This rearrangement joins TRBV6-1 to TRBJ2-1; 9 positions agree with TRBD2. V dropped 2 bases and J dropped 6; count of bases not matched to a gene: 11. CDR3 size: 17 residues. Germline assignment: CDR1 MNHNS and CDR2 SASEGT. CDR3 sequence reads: CASSESERGDALNEQFF. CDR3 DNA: TGTGCCAGCAGTGAAAGTGAGCGGGGGGATGCTCTCAATGAGCAGTTCTTC.